The 10 T cell receptor beta chains below come from one sample, sequenced in a study of vaccination and CD4 T cells after COVID-19. Their antigen targets remain unknown. The Oncomine TCR Beta short-read assay was applied to DNA of cultured CD4+ T cells. TCRdb redid the calling of the PCR reads with MiXCR, one entry per CDR3 protein. The table includes 20,000 to 25,000 distinct CDR3 sequences, 60% to 80% detected once. Treatment reported: roughly ten-day PBMC culture with coronavirus spike peptide pools or control peptides (ViraFEST assay). The sample in question was CD4+ T cells from blood, cultured in vitro, obtained after SARS-CoV-2 vaccination. Receptor source: a human donor who received a COVID-19 vaccine.

This clonotype was observed once. This sequence joins TRBV6-1 and TRBJ2-7, with 10 positions matching TRBD1. Germline CDR1 reads MNHNS; CDR2 reads SASEGT. Losses at the gene ends were 6 bases for V and 5 bases for J; bases not matched to a gene: 10. The CDR3 extends over 15 amino acids. CDR3 region: CASRTSGTGDNEQYF. The CDR3 nucleotides are TGTGCCAGCAGGACCTCCGGGACAGGGGATAACGAGCAGTACTTC.

This clonotype was recorded a few times. The chain carries TRBV21-1 and TRBJ1-6; the table's TRBD1 call for D was not verified on the DNA. TRBV21-1 is a known pseudogene. The CDR3 has 21 residues. CDR3 residues: CASSPAGSNARQGALNSPLHF. CDR3 nucleotides: TGTGCCAGCAGCCCCGCAGGAAGTAATGCCAGGCAGGGGGCGCTTAATTCACCCCTCCACTTT.

This clonotype was found a few times. The V gene is TRBV20-1, the J gene TRBJ2-3, with D possibly TRBD2 on 7 matching bases. This CDR3 has 17 amino acids. Per the germline V gene, CDR1 is DFQATT and CDR2 is SNEGSKA (reference sequence). V lost 2 bases to trimming and J lost 3 bases, with 21 bases between them. In DNA form, the CDR3 reads TGCAGTGCTAGAAAGTTGTGGGGGGGCCCCGTTACAGATACGCAGTATTTT. The encoded protein is CSARKLWGGPVTDTQYF.

The gene calls are TRBV7-2 and TRBJ2-5, with 14 bases identical to TRBD2. Trimming cost V 5 bases and J 4 bases; bases outside gene matches: 6. Germline V gene sequence: CDR1 SGHTA, CDR2 FQGNSA. The CDR3 consists of 16 residues. The CDR3 DNA reads as TGTGCCAGCAGCCCGGGACTAGCGGGGGATGGAGAGACCCAGTACTTC. It is translated as CASSPGLAGDGETQYF.

This clonotype is a singleton in its sample. V gene TRBV6-5 combines with J gene TRBJ2-5, with TRBD2 matching 10 bases. The CDR3 sequence is 16 residues long. CDR1 is MNHEY and CDR2 is SVGAGI in the germline V gene. Trimming removed 2 bases from V and 2 bases from J; junction bases left unmatched: 5. The CDR3 is CASSYGAGGYQETQYF. The DNA of the CDR3 is TGTGCCAGCAGTTACGGAGCGGGGGGGTATCAAGAGACCCAGTACTTC.

This clonotype was detected only a few times. The chain is built from TRBV6-2 or TRBV6-3 and TRBJ2-2; 9 nucleotides align to TRBD1. Germline V CDR1 and CDR2: MNHEY, SVGEGT. The CDR3 sequence is 14 residues long. Germline trimming cut 10 bases from V and 4 bases from J; bases unmatched to any gene: 7. CDR3 DNA: TGTGCCACCGAACAGGGGGCACTCACCGGGGAGCTGTTTTTT. Its translation: CATEQGALTGELFF.

V and J are TRBV12-3 or TRBV12-4 and TRBJ2-1; 9 bases are shared with TRBD1. Trimming removed 0 bases from V and 7 bases from J; junction bases left unmatched: 7. This CDR3 spans 16 amino acids. This chain's CDR3 is CASSLATGGLGNEQFF. In nucleotides, the CDR3 is TGTGCCAGCAGTTTAGCGACAGGGGGGTTGGGGAATGAGCAGTTCTTC.

CDR3 protein: CASSFTGSNTEAFF. The CDR3 region has the DNA TGCGCCAGCAGCTTTACAGGGTCTAACACTGAAGCTTTCTTT. The rearrangement joins TRBV5-1 to TRBJ1-1; tentative D call: TRBD1 (6 bases). The CDR3 is made up of 14 amino acids. The V gene lost 2 bases and the J gene lost 2 bases, with 10 bases spanning the gap. Germline V gene sequence: CDR1 SGHRS, CDR2 YFSETQ. Filled out from reference TRBV5-1 and TRBJ1-1, the complete variable domain reads KAGVTQTPRYLIKTRGQQVTLSCSPISGHRSVSWYQQTPGQGLQFLFEYFSETQRNKGNFPGRFSGRQFSNSRSEMNVSTLELGDSALYLCASSFTGSNTEAFFGQGTRLTVV.

For the CDR3, the DNA is TGTGCCAGCAGTGCCCCGGGAAGCCGGACACAAAACTATGGCTACACCTTC. Amino acid sequence: CASSAPGSRTQNYGYTF. This chain links TRBV6-1 with TRBJ1-2; perhaps TRBD1 as D (5 bases). The CDR3 spans 17 residues. Germline assignment: CDR1 MNHNS and CDR2 SASEGT. The V end was cut by 4 bases, the J end by 2 bases, with 20 bases between.

The rearrangement uses TRBV19 and TRBJ1-3; 7 bases agree with TRBD1. The length of the CDR3 is 18 residues. In germline, CDR1 is LNHDA, CDR2 SQIVND (reference sequence). V was pared by 7 bases and J by 4 bases, with 19 bases of the junction left unmatched. In nucleotides, the CDR3 is TGTGCCAGTACCCCGAGGGGGCAGGACCGCCGGCTCGGAAACACCATATATTTT. This codes for CASTPRGQDRRLGNTIYF.